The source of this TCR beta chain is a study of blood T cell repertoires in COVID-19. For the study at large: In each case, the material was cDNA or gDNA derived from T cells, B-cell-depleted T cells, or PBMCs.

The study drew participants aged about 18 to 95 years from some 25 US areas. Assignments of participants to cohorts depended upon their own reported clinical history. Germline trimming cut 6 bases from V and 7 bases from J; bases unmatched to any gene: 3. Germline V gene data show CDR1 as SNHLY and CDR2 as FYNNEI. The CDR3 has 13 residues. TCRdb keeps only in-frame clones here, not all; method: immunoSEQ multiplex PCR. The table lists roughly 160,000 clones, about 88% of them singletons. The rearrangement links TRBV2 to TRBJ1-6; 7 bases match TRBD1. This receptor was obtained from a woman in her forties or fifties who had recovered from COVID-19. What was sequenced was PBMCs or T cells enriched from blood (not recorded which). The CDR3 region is CASRTGWNSPLHF. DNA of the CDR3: TGTGCCAGCAGGACAGGGTGGAATTCACCCCTCCACTTT.